A single sample gave rise to the 9 T cell receptor beta chains below, sequenced in a study of blood T cell repertoires in COVID-19 (TCRdb year 2020). Libraries were prepared through the immunoSEQ multiplex PCR assay. As stored in TCRdb, this immuneACCESS dataset retains in-frame rearrangements with V and J assigned. A fraction of the clones does not appear; measured against another copy, unresolved V genes explain less than half of the discrepancy, and the remainder lacks a known reason. The sample has roughly 230,000 clones on record, roughly 81% of them singletons. Under 8% of the sample is taken by the ten largest. Sequenced input: PBMCs or T cells enriched from blood (not recorded which). All receptors come from a woman between 50 and 59 years old who had been exposed to COVID-19.

In this sample, this clone turned up once. This chain uses TRBV15 with TRBJ1-5, with D maybe TRBD1 (5 bases). This CDR3 spans 17 amino acids. The germline V and J ends were trimmed by 0 bases and 0 bases, with 12 bases remaining between them. Germline assignment: CDR1 LNHNV and CDR2 YYDKDF (reference sequence). The CDR3 region has the DNA TGTGCCACCAGCAGAGATCGAGGAGGGGATAGCAATCAGCCCCAGCATTTT. Its protein product is CATSRDRGGDSNQPQHF.

The rearrangement links TRBV6-1 to TRBJ2-3; TRBD1 matches at 8 bases. CDR1 is MNHNS and CDR2 is SASEGT in the germline V gene. Trimming took 4 bases from V and 4 from J; bases not matched to a gene: 7. CDR3 length: 15 amino acids. As DNA, the CDR3 is TGTGCCAGCAGTGCCTGGACAGGGTGTGCAGATACGCAGTATTTT. Amino acid sequence: CASSAWTGCADTQYF.

The CDR3 loop reads CASTLTGTSYGYTF. DNA for the CDR3: TGTGCCAGCACCCTGACAGGAACCAGCTATGGCTACACCTTC. The chain has TRBV28 and TRBJ1-2; the D gene is possibly TRBD1 (6 bases). The V end was cut by 7 bases, the J end by 4 bases, with 16 bases between. Germline CDR1 reads MDHEN; CDR2 reads SYDVKM. The CDR3 has 14 amino acids.

The rearrangement links TRBV6-5 to TRBJ2-5; D is perhaps TRBD2 (5 bases). This CDR3 contains 15 residues. CDR1 and CDR2 from the germline V gene are MNHEY and SVGAGI. Trimming pared 5 bases from V and 5 bases from J, leaving 18 bases between. The CDR3 DNA follows: TGTGCCAGCAGTCCTCGACGGACTCCCCTTGAGACCCAGTACTTC. Its translation: CASSPRRTPLETQYF.

The CDR3 sequence: CASSPGFAGETQYF. Written as DNA, the CDR3 is TGTGCCAGCAGCCCCGGGTTCGCGGGAGAGACCCAGTACTTC. The J gene is TRBJ2-5, the V gene TRBV6-2 or TRBV6-3, with D maybe TRBD2 (5 bases). Trimming took 6 bases from V and 4 from J, leaving 15 bases between them. The CDR3 spans 14 residues. The germline V gene has CDR1 MNHEY and CDR2 SVGEGT.

The rearrangement links TRBV19 to TRBJ2-2; no definite D call. This CDR3 spans 14 amino acids. Germline-derived CDR1 and CDR2 are LNHDA and SQIVND (reference sequence). V was pared by 6 bases and J by 6 bases, with 14 bases between. CDR3 DNA sequence: TGTGCCAGTAGCCTGACCTTGACATCCGGGGAGCTGTTTTTT. This codes for CASSLTLTSGELFF.

V and J are TRBV9 and TRBJ1-3, with a weak D call TRBD1 (6 bases). V lost 4 bases, J lost 0 bases, and 17 bases lay in between. This CDR3 region has 17 residues. The V gene's germline CDR1 is SGDLS and CDR2 YYNGEE. The CDR3 sequence is CASSLGRGAISGNTIYF. DNA of the CDR3: TGTGCCAGCAGCTTGGGGCGGGGGGCAATCTCTGGAAACACCATATATTTT.

V usage is TRBV6-4 and J usage is TRBJ2-1; 13 bases are shared with TRBD2. There are 16 residues in the CDR3. The J segment lost 2 bases and the V segment lost 4 bases, leaving 2 bases of the junction unmatched. Germline assignment: CDR1 MRHNA and CDR2 SNTAGT. In DNA form, the CDR3 reads TGTGCCAGCAGTGGTACTAGCGGGGGGGCCTACAATGAGCAGTTCTTC. This sequence encodes CASSGTSGGAYNEQFF.

The genes are TRBV30 and TRBJ1-1, with D perhaps matching TRBD1 (5 bases). The CDR3 is 14 residues long. Germline values: CDR1 GTSNPN, CDR2 SVGIG (reference sequence). V was trimmed by 0 bases and J by 7 bases, leaving 15 bases between them. CDR3 protein: CAWSVKGQGGEAFF. The CDR3, as DNA: TGTGCCTGGAGTGTTAAGGGTCAGGGAGGTGAAGCTTTCTTT.